A single sample gave rise to the 28 T cell receptor beta chains below, sequenced in a study of cytomegalovirus exposure and HLA in healthy donors. PCR used 60 Vbeta primers and 13 Jbeta primers. This table comes from immunoSEQ multiplex PCR, and its TCRdb copy is limited to in-frame clones, with some not included. The sample has around 80,000 clones, approximately 65% seen once. Sequences were obtained from PBMCs. The receptors stem from a male donor in good health and CMV-seropositive.

This clone was seen a handful of times. The chain combines TRBV7-2 with TRBJ2-7, with TRBD1 identical over 7 bases. From germline, CDR1 is SGHTA and CDR2 FQGNSA. V lost 4 bases, J lost 2 bases, and 5 bases stayed unmatched. This CDR3 has 14 residues. CDR3: CASSSGQTPYEQYF. CDR3 sequence (DNA): TGTGCCAGCAGCTCGGGACAGACTCCCTACGAGCAGTACTTC.

The table lists this clone with a count of one. This sequence joins TRBV7-9 and TRBJ2-1, with TRBD2 matching over 10 bases. Germline CDR1 reads SEHNR; CDR2 reads FQNEAQ (reference sequence). The CDR3 totals 17 residues. Trimming at V came to 1 base and at J to 4 bases, leaving 7 bases not matched to a gene. The CDR3 DNA reads as TGTGCCAGCAGCTTAGGGAGCCTAGCGGGAGATTACAATGAGCAGTTCTTC. Protein sequence: CASSLGSLAGDYNEQFF.

The chain is built from TRBV5-1 and TRBJ2-1; D remains unclear. CDR1 and CDR2 (germline): SGHRS, YFSETQ. Trimming cost V 4 bases and J 0 bases, with 11 bases left between them. There are 15 residues in the CDR3. The CDR3 DNA is TGCGCCAGCAGCCCCCCGGTAGACTCCTACAATGAGCAGTTCTTC. This gives the protein CASSPPVDSYNEQFF.

This clone was counted between two and nine times. The V and J genes are TRBV10-1 and TRBJ1-5; D is undetermined. The ends were cut back, 1 base at V and 2 bases at J, with 12 bases in the middle. The length of the CDR3 is 16 residues. CDR1 WNHNN and CDR2 SYGVQD come from the germline V gene (reference sequence). CDR3 residues: CASSEYGWACNQPQHF. Here the CDR3 DNA reads TGCGCCAGCAGTGAGTACGGTTGGGCCTGCAATCAGCCCCAGCATTTT.

The J gene is TRBJ2-7, the V gene TRBV27; 11 bases line up with TRBD2. The germline CDR1 and CDR2 sequences are MNHEY and SMNVEV (reference sequence). CDR3 length equals 13 residues. V lost 5 bases and J lost 6; bases outside the gene matches: 3. The CDR3 DNA sequence: TGTGCCAGCAGTACCCTAGCGGGAGGCGAGCAGTACTTC. Its translation: CASSTLAGGEQYF.

The CDR3 bases are TGTGCCAGCAGTGCCGGGACAATAGGAGGCCCCTACGAGCAGTACTTC. Translation: CASSAGTIGGPYEQYF. This rearrangement joins TRBV6-1 to TRBJ2-7; possible D gene TRBD1, 6 bases. The CDR3 runs 16 residues. In germline, CDR1 is MNHNS, CDR2 SASEGT. V lost 4 bases, J lost 2 bases, and 18 bases lay in between.

This clone showed up just a few times. The chain is built from TRBV21-1 and TRBJ2-7; the table names TRBD1, a call not compared with the DNA. TRBV21-1 is annotated as a pseudogene. The CDR3 is 11 residues long. The CDR3 region is CASGQAYEQYF. Here the CDR3 DNA reads TGTGCCAGTGGACAGGCCTACGAGCAGTACTTC.

This clone was seen a handful of times. The CDR3 region is CASSFQQGATNEKLFF. CDR3 bases: TGTGCCAGCAGCTTCCAACAGGGGGCAACTAATGAAAAACTGTTTTTT. The chain joins TRBV7-2 to TRBJ1-4; 8 nucleotides agree with TRBD1. Germline CDR1 SGHTA, CDR2 FQGNSA. Trimming cost V 3 bases and J 0 bases; bases outside gene matches: 3. This CDR3 has 16 amino acids. The full variable domain, with the rest looked up from reference TRBV7-2 and TRBJ1-4, is GAGVSQSPSNKVTEKGKDVELRCDPISGHTALYWYRQSLGQGLEFLIYFQGNSAPDKSGLPSDRFSAERTGGSVSTLTIQRTQQEDSAVYLCASSFQQGATNEKLFFGSGTQLSVL.

The chain employs TRBV7-3 and TRBJ2-2; D is possibly TRBD2 (6 bases). Trimming took off 4 bases at V and 5 bases at J, with 17 bases between the two ends. The CDR3 covers 16 residues. Per the germline V gene, CDR1 is SGHTA and CDR2 is FQGTGA. This chain's CDR3 is CASSSTHGSGTGELFF. The CDR3, as DNA: TGTGCCAGCAGCTCCACGCACGGGAGCGGGACCGGGGAGCTGTTTTTT.

The chain recombines TRBV7-2 with TRBJ2-5, with D unclear. The CDR3 sequence is 13 residues long. In germline, CDR1 is SGHTA, CDR2 FQGNSA. Trimming removed 5 bases from V and 1 base from J, with 8 bases in between. The CDR3: CASSLVFQETQYF. The CDR3 DNA is TGTGCCAGCAGCCTCGTATTCCAAGAGACCCAGTACTTC.

V is TRBV6-6 and J is TRBJ2-1; TRBD1 matches 8 bases. The CDR3 extends over 15 amino acids. Germline V gives CDR1 MNHNY, CDR2 SVGAGI (reference sequence). V lost 7 bases to trimming and J lost 2 bases; unmatched junction nucleotides: 7. In DNA form, the CDR3 reads TGTGCCAGCAAAGGACAGGGCCAAACCTACAATGAGCAGTTCTTC. This gives the protein CASKGQGQTYNEQFF.

The chain carries TRBV2 and TRBJ2-5, with a tentative D call TRBD1 (6 bases). V lost 4 bases, J lost 4 bases, and 16 bases lay in between. Looked up from germline, CDR1 is SNHLY and CDR2 is FYNNEI. CDR3 length: 15 amino acids. CDR3 region: CASSGAVQGGETQYF. The CDR3 bases are TGTGCCAGCAGTGGGGCGGTTCAAGGGGGAGAGACCCAGTACTTC. The full variable domain, rest sourced from reference TRBV2 and TRBJ2-5, is EPEVTQTPSHQVTQMGQEVILRCVPISNHLYFYWYRQILGQKVEFLVSFYNNEISEKSEIFDDQFSVERPDGSNFTLKIRSTKLEDSAMYFCASSGAVQGGETQYFGPGTRLLVL.

This clone was detected a few times. The genes are TRBV7-8 and TRBJ2-7, with TRBD1 matching over 7 bases. The germline gives CDR1 SGHVS, CDR2 FQNEAQ. The CDR3 has 14 residues. V shed 5 bases, J shed 5 bases, and the junction held 9 bases outside the gene matches. The CDR3 loop is CASSVDRVINEQYF. The CDR3 nucleotides are TGTGCCAGCAGCGTAGACAGGGTAATCAACGAGCAGTACTTC.

In its sample, this clone was seen a few times. CDR3 region: CAILGTEGLYYGYTF. The CDR3, as DNA: TGTGCCATCCTCGGGACAGAAGGGTTATACTATGGCTACACCTTC. This sequence joins TRBV6-1 and TRBJ1-2, with 7 positions matching TRBD1. With V trimmed by 10 bases and J by 3 bases, 14 bases remained unmatched. The CDR3 length is 15 residues. The germline V gene has CDR1 MNHNS and CDR2 SASEGT.

This chain connects TRBV28 to TRBJ1-1; D is uncertain. V lost 1 base and J 3 bases, leaving 15 bases between the germline ends. The CDR3 is 16 amino acids. CDR1 and CDR2 from the germline V gene are MDHEN and SYDVKM. The CDR3 is CASSLFQKRGYTEAFF. The CDR3 bases are TGTGCCAGCAGTTTATTTCAAAAGCGAGGGTACACTGAAGCTTTCTTT.

The chain combines TRBV28 with TRBJ1-2; weak D call: TRBD1 (6 bases). Trimming stripped 1 base from V and 3 bases from J, with 21 bases between. The CDR3 covers 18 residues. From germline, CDR1 is MDHEN and CDR2 SYDVKM. CDR3 loop: CASSLYVPLRGGDYGYTF. The CDR3 nucleotides are TGTGCCAGCAGTTTATACGTACCCCTTAGAGGGGGGGACTATGGCTACACCTTC.

The sample holds a few counts of this clone. The rearrangement joins TRBV28 to TRBJ1-6; 9 positions match TRBD1. After removal of 3 bases from V and 10 bases from J, the junction contained 7 bases not matched to a gene. Germline V CDR1 and CDR2: MDHEN, SYDVKM. This CDR3 comprises 15 residues. The CDR3 here is CASSLSQGAGSPLHF. DNA for the CDR3: TGTGCCAGCAGTTTGTCACAGGGGGCCGGCTCACCCCTCCACTTT.

The V call is TRBV6-4, the J call TRBJ2-2; TRBD2 aligns across 14 bases. The trim removed 5 bases at V and 4 bases at J, leaving 9 bases unmatched. The CDR3 has 18 residues. The germline V gene encodes CDR1 MRHNA and CDR2 SNTAGT. The CDR3 region has the DNA TGTGCCAGCAGTCGCAAGACTAGCGGGGGGGTCGGCACCGGGGAGCTGTTTTTT. Translated: CASSRKTSGGVGTGELFF.

The genes are TRBV12-5 and TRBJ2-1; 8 nucleotides match TRBD1. The V and J ends lost 1 base and 15 bases, in that order; junction bases with no gene match: 5. The CDR3 consists of 12 residues. Germline CDR1 LGHNT, CDR2 FRNRAP. CDR3 in amino acids: CASGLGQGIRFF. The CDR3 DNA reads TGTGCTAGTGGTTTGGGACAGGGGATTCGGTTCTTC.

The chain has TRBV6-6 and TRBJ2-7; 13 bases map to TRBD2. The CDR3 is 15 residues long. CDR1 MNHNY and CDR2 SVGAGI come from the germline V gene (reference sequence). Trimming removed 7 bases from V and 2 bases from J; junction bases left unmatched: 5. CDR3 DNA sequence: TGTGCCAGCATCTCTACTAGCGGGAGGGCCTACGAGCAGTACTTC. Its translation: CASISTSGRAYEQYF.

The chain uses TRBV5-1 and TRBJ1-4, with TRBD1 matching over 7 bases. Losses at the gene ends were 3 bases for V and 3 bases for J; bases not matched to a gene: 2. The CDR3 covers 14 residues. The germline V gene has CDR1 SGHRS and CDR2 YFSETQ. The CDR3 loop reads CASSSTGSNEKLFF. CDR3 DNA sequence: TGCGCCAGCAGCTCGACAGGGTCTAATGAAAAACTGTTTTTT.

The table lists this clone with a few counts. The genes are TRBV29-1 and TRBJ2-3; 7 nucleotides align to TRBD1. The CDR3 loop spans 15 amino acids. The V and J ends lost 4 bases and 0 bases, in that order; junction bases with no gene match: 7. CDR1 is SQVTM, CDR2 ANQGSEA, per germline. The CDR3 is CSVGRGPDSTDTQYF. The CDR3 DNA is TGCAGCGTTGGTAGGGGGCCTGACAGCACAGATACGCAGTATTTT.

This chain uses TRBV7-3 with TRBJ2-3; D is ambiguous. The germline V gene encodes CDR1 SGHTA and CDR2 FQGTGA. Trimming removed 2 bases at V and 1 base at J, with 4 bases between. The CDR3 is 13 amino acids. In DNA, the CDR3 is TGTGCCAGCAGCTTAGAGGGCACAGATACGCAGTATTTT. This translates into CASSLEGTDTQYF.

With regard to this clone: Other DNA sequences in this specimen translate into the identical CDR3. The V and J genes are TRBV6-5 and TRBJ1-1; 9 positions match TRBD1. The CDR3 extends over 12 amino acids. Trimming took 6 bases from V and 7 from J; bases not matched to a gene: 3. The germline V gene has CDR1 MNHEY and CDR2 SVGAGI. The CDR3 region is CASSLTGGEAFF. The CDR3 nucleotides are TGTGCCAGCAGCCTGACAGGGGGTGAAGCTTTCTTT.

This rearrangement joins TRBV6-5 to TRBJ2-2; D is perhaps TRBD1 (5 bases). Trimming removed 7 bases at V and 7 bases at J, with 19 bases between. CDR3 size: 15 residues. From germline, CDR1 is MNHEY and CDR2 SVGAGI. CDR3 amino acids: CASIPGLAVGGELFF. The CDR3 region has the DNA TGTGCCAGCATTCCAGGGTTAGCCGTGGGCGGGGAGCTGTTTTTT.

The chain has TRBV7-3 and TRBJ2-3; possibly TRBD2 for D (5 bases). This CDR3 is 15 amino acids long. Germline assignment: CDR1 SGHTA and CDR2 FQGTGA. V lost 5 bases and J 1 base, leaving 13 bases between the germline ends. The CDR3 nucleotides read TGTGCCAGCAGCCGGTCGGAGGCGCGCACAGATACGCAGTATTTT. Its translation: CASSRSEARTDTQYF. The variable domain in full, with the rest retrieved from reference TRBV7-3 and TRBJ2-3, is GAGVSQTPSNKVTEKGKYVELRCDPISGHTALYWYRQSLGQGPEFLIYFQGTGAADDSGLPNDRFFAVRPEGSVSTLKIQRTERGDSAVYLCASSRSEARTDTQYFGPGTRLTVL.

This clone was seen only a few times. The chain joins TRBV6-5 to TRBJ2-7; D remains unclear. Trimming shortened V by 8 bases and J by 1 base, and 12 bases separated the two germline ends. Germline V gene lookup returns CDR1 MNHEY and CDR2 SVGAGI. The CDR3 has 13 amino acids. The CDR3 loop is CASAPKASYEQYF. DNA for the CDR3: TGTGCCAGCGCCCCCAAAGCGTCCTACGAGCAGTACTTC.

This chain connects TRBV7-8 to TRBJ2-7; TRBD1 agrees at 7 bases. The CDR3 has 14 residues. Germline CDR1 reads SGHVS; CDR2 reads FQNEAQ. Trimming at V came to 6 bases and at J to 0 bases, leaving 5 bases not matched to a gene. CDR3 amino acids: CASRSGTVSYEQYF. As DNA, the CDR3 is TGTGCCAGCAGGTCTGGGACAGTCTCCTACGAGCAGTACTTC.